The rows below give T cell receptor beta chains drawn from one sample of a study of T cell repertoires in cytomegalovirus infection. One entry per CDR3 protein results from TCRdb running MiXCR on the reads. Counted here are roughly 760,000 distinct CDR3 sequences, approximately 34% occurring once; the ten biggest clones make up more than 2.5%. Sequencing was performed on PBMCs. All receptors come from a human donor in good health (CMV status not recorded). Some clones in this sample may be carry-over from other donors' samples. CDR3s include the opening cysteine and the closing phenylalanine or tryptophan. The order of the fields is D gene, V gene, J gene, clone size, CDR3 protein, CDR3 DNA. A D gene is named only where the DNA matches it firmly. Where a row states a size, it is once, few, many or the class of an expanded clone; other rows omit it.

d_gene: -; v_gene: TRBV20-1; j_gene: TRBJ1-1; abundance: few; CDR3aa: CSARAGNLNTEAFF; CDR3nt: TGCAGTGCTAGAGCTGGGAATTTGAACACTGAAGCTTTCTTT
d_gene: -; v_gene: TRBV4-1; j_gene: TRBJ2-1; abundance: few; CDR3aa: CASSHAQGRDSYNEQFF; CDR3nt: TGCGCCAGCAGCCACGCACAGGGGAGGGACTCCTACAATGAGCAGTTCTTC
d_gene: -; v_gene: TRBV20-1; j_gene: TRBJ2-6; abundance: once; CDR3aa: CSSRSLSGVNVLTF; CDR3nt: TGCAGTTCGCGTTCCCTCTCTGGGGTCAACGTCCTGACTTTC
d_gene: -; v_gene: TRBV7-9; j_gene: TRBJ2-7; abundance: many; CDR3aa: CASSPVSGEHSYEQYF; CDR3nt: TGTGCCAGCAGCCCGGTCAGCGGAGAACACTCCTACGAGCAGTACTTC
d_gene: -; v_gene: TRBV19; j_gene: TRBJ2-1; abundance: few; CDR3aa: CASKTVSSYNEQFF; CDR3nt: TGTGCCAGTAAGACGGTTAGCTCCTACAATGAGCAGTTCTTC
d_gene: -; v_gene: TRBV19; j_gene: TRBJ1-5; abundance: few; CDR3aa: CASSPWPGSNQPQHF; CDR3nt: TGTGCCAGTAGTCCGTGGCCGGGCAGCAATCAGCCCCAGCATTTT
d_gene: TRBD1; v_gene: TRBV7-8; j_gene: TRBJ2-5; abundance: few; CDR3aa: CASSWTGVGETQYF; CDR3nt: TGTGCCAGCAGCTGGACAGGGGTGGGGGAGACCCAGTACTTC
d_gene: -; v_gene: TRBV30; j_gene: TRBJ1-5; abundance: -; CDR3aa: CAWSASNQPQHF; CDR3nt: TGTGCCTGGAGTGCTAGCAATCAGCCCCAGCATTTT
d_gene: -; v_gene: TRBV12-3/TRBV12-4; j_gene: TRBJ1-1; abundance: -; CDR3aa: CASSDHRQLNTEAFF; CDR3nt: TGTGCCAGCAGTGACCATCGACAATTGAACACTGAAGCTTTCTTT
d_gene: -; v_gene: TRBV11-2; j_gene: TRBJ2-7; abundance: many; CDR3aa: CASSLAAGGEQYF; CDR3nt: TGTGCCAGCAGCTTAGCAGCTGGCGGCGAGCAGTACTTC